The 6 T cell receptor beta chains presented below share a single source sample, sequenced in a study of shared clonotypes between healthy human individuals (dated by TCRdb to the early 2020s). The library was obtained by the immunoSEQ multiplex PCR assay. Imported from immuneACCESS, the table was reduced by TCRdb to in-frame sequences with V and J called. These copies leave out some clones; in studies compared against another copy, an unresolved V gene accounts for under half, and the cause of the remainder is not known. This sample lists some 500,000 clones; roughly four fifths were detected once. The top ten hold around 12% of the sample. The sequencing input was PBMCs. Every receptor here comes from a woman aged 40 to 50 in good health. Some clones in this sample may be carry-over from other donors' samples.

As for this clone: A far larger clone is just one base off, so this is likely a read error. The chain uses TRBV30 and TRBJ1-2; 7 bases line up with TRBD1. This CDR3 region has 16 residues. From germline, CDR1 is GTSNPN and CDR2 SVGIG (reference sequence). Here the CDR3 DNA reads TGTGCCTGGAGTGACTCCCACAGGGGTTCTAACCATGGCTACACCTTC. Translation: CAWSDSHRGSNHGYTF.

The chain employs TRBV18 and TRBJ2-7, with D possibly matching TRBD1 (5 bases). CDR1 and CDR2 from the germline V gene are KGHSH and LQKENI. Between the trimmed V and J ends, which lost 6 bases and 3 bases, there was a span of 24 bases. The CDR3 totals 17 residues. The CDR3 protein is CASSLLPGTGIDYEQYF. The CDR3 DNA follows: TGTGCCAGCTCTCTCCTTCCGGGCACAGGTATCGACTACGAGCAGTACTTC.

This chain joins TRBV18 and TRBJ2-7, with D hard to call. The CDR3 spans 15 residues. Germline CDR1 is KGHSH and CDR2 is LQKENI. Trimming removed 5 bases from V and 2 bases from J, with 16 bases in between. CDR3 bases: TGTGCCAGCTCAAAACGCTTAAAGGAGACCTACGAGCAGTACTTC. It specifies CASSKRLKETYEQYF.

The V call is TRBV6-5, the J call TRBJ2-7, with D possibly being TRBD1 (6 bases). V lost 2 bases to trimming and J lost 0 bases, with 8 bases between them. Germline lookup yields CDR1 MNHEY and CDR2 SVGAGI. CDR3 size: 14 residues. In DNA, the CDR3 is TGTGCCAGCAGTTACGGACAGTACTCCTACGAGCAGTACTTC. Its translation is CASSYGQYSYEQYF.

This clone was seen just once. This chain uses TRBV19 with TRBJ1-1; D is perhaps TRBD1 (6 bases). Per the germline V gene, CDR1 is LNHDA and CDR2 is SQIVND (reference sequence). This CDR3 region has 15 residues. The V and J ends lost 5 bases and 4 bases respectively, with 17 bases between them. The CDR3 DNA follows: TGTGCCAGTAGTGTTGGGGGGGGCATCGGCACTGAAGCTTTCTTT. This gives the protein CASSVGGGIGTEAFF.

The chain is built from TRBV5-6 and TRBJ2-4, with D unresolved. The V end lost 5 bases, the J end lost 0 bases, and 9 bases lay between the germline ends. The CDR3 runs 14 residues. Germline V gene sequence: CDR1 SGHDT, CDR2 YYEEEE. The CDR3 loop is CASRGSLAKNIQYF. DNA for the CDR3: TGTGCCAGCAGGGGTTCCCTAGCCAAAAACATTCAGTACTTC.